This TCR beta chain was captured by sequencing in a study of blood T cell repertoires in COVID-19. The CDR3 loop spans 14 amino acids. Trimming stripped 2 bases from V and 6 bases from J, with 14 bases between. Germline V gives CDR1 MNHEY, CDR2 SVGAGI. The protocol was immunoSEQ multiplex PCR, while the TCRdb copy is restricted to in-frame clones and leaves out a portion. Of over 250,000 clones in the sample, 88% were seen once. The rearrangement joins TRBV6-5 to TRBJ2-7; maybe TRBD2 (5 bases). The TCR comes from a woman aged 40 to 50 who had recovered from COVID-19. Sequencing was done on a sample of peripheral blood. CDR3 loop: CASSYGPGGSEQYF. The CDR3 DNA reads TGTGCCAGCAGTTACGGGCCCGGCGGGTCCGAGCAGTACTTC.